Below are 27 T cell receptor beta chains sequenced from a single sample in a study of T cells in Graves' hyperthyroidism and ophthalmopathy. From RNA transcripts, TCR beta CDR3 regions were amplified. Using the HTBI primer set, a first-round RT-PCR was run on the TCR CDR3. TCRdb itself ran the multiplex PCR reads through MiXCR, one entry per CDR3 protein. The sample contains approximately 530,000 distinct CDR3 sequences, nearly 20% of which appear only once. The specimen sequenced was blood. The receptors originated from a man aged 35 to 55 with Graves' ophthalmopathy.

This chain connects TRBV3-1 to TRBJ1-2, with 8 bases identical to TRBD1. Trimming removed 7 bases from V and 4 bases from J; junction bases left unmatched: 8. The CDR3 consists of 14 residues. Germline V gene data show CDR1 as LGHDT and CDR2 as YNNKEL (reference sequence). CDR3 sequence reads: CASTQGASSYGYTF. In nucleotides, the CDR3 is TGTGCCAGCACCCAGGGGGCCAGTAGCTATGGCTACACCTTC.

Only a few counts were recorded for this clonotype. The chain couples TRBV11-2 to TRBJ2-1; 15 bases line up with TRBD2. The germline V gene encodes CDR1 SGHAT and CDR2 FQNNGV. The CDR3 consists of 20 residues. V lost 8 bases to trimming and J lost 7 bases; unmatched junction nucleotides: 21. CDR3 sequence reads: CASGYPPTGTSGGHGNEQFF. For the CDR3, the DNA is TGTGCCAGCGGATACCCCCCTACCGGGACTAGCGGGGGGCATGGGAATGAGCAGTTCTTC.

This chain uses TRBV14 with TRBJ2-7; D is tentatively TRBD1 or TRBD2 (5 bases each). V gave up 1 base and J gave up 7 bases, with 14 bases separating them. The CDR3 spans 14 residues. Germline-derived CDR1 and CDR2 are SGHDN and FVKESK. The CDR3 region is CASSQATGQSEQYF. CDR3 DNA: TGTGCCAGCAGCCAAGCTACGGGGCAGTCGGAGCAGTACTTC.

The chain is built from TRBV28 and TRBJ2-7; the D call may be TRBD1 or TRBD2 (5 bases each). The germline V gene has CDR1 MDHEN and CDR2 SYDVKM. The V and J ends lost 5 bases and 1 base respectively, with 15 bases between them. The CDR3 is 15 amino acids. As DNA, the CDR3 is TGTGCCAGCAGTCCGCCCGGGGCAGCTTCCTACGAGCAGTACTTC. It yields the protein CASSPPGAASYEQYF.

This clonotype showed up many times. The chain employs TRBV11-2 and TRBJ2-1, with 8 bases lining up with TRBD2. Germline CDR1 is SGHAT and CDR2 is FQNNGV. V lost 1 base, J lost 5 bases, and 4 bases stayed unmatched. The CDR3 totals 15 residues. CDR3 amino acids: CASSLGGRTNNEQFF. For the CDR3, the DNA is TGTGCCAGCAGCTTAGGCGGGAGGACCAACAATGAGCAGTTCTTC.

This clonotype appeared a few times. J is TRBJ2-1 and V is TRBV2; 11 bases are shared with TRBD2. This CDR3 contains 17 residues. With V trimmed by 6 bases and J by 5 bases, 12 bases remained unmatched. From germline, CDR1 is SNHLY and CDR2 FYNNEI. The CDR3 sequence: CASSPTSGRRWDNEQFF. CDR3 sequence (DNA): TGTGCCAGCAGCCCTACTAGCGGGAGAAGGTGGGACAATGAGCAGTTCTTC.

The chain recombines TRBV12-3 or TRBV12-4 with TRBJ1-2; D may be TRBD1 (5 bases). Trimming removed 2 bases at V and 3 bases at J, with 10 bases between. The CDR3 contains 14 residues. CDR3 region: CASSLNRLHYGYTF. The CDR3 DNA reads as TGTGCCAGCAGTTTAAACAGGCTGCACTATGGCTACACCTTC.

The chain couples TRBV10-2 to TRBJ1-5, with unresolved D. Trimming stripped 3 bases from V and 4 bases from J, with 13 bases between. Germline V gene sequence: CDR1 WSHSY, CDR2 SAAADI. This CDR3 region has 15 residues. The CDR3 sequence: CASSESLALNQPQHF. The CDR3 nucleotides are TGCGCCAGCAGTGAATCATTGGCCCTAAATCAGCCCCAGCATTTT.

The rearrangement links TRBV28 to TRBJ2-5; either TRBD1 or TRBD2 may supply D (5 bases each). This CDR3 is 18 amino acids long. Trimming pared 3 bases from V and 0 bases from J, leaving 20 bases between. Per the germline V gene, CDR1 is MDHEN and CDR2 is SYDVKM. The CDR3 here is CASSFLVIPGTYQETQYF. For the CDR3, the DNA is TGTGCCAGCAGTTTTTTGGTTATCCCAGGGACGTACCAAGAGACCCAGTACTTC. Full variable domain (missing parts from reference TRBV28 and TRBJ2-5): DVKVTQSSRYLVKRTGEKVFLECVQDMDHENMFWYRQDPGLGLRLIYFSYDVKMKEKGDIPEGYSVSREKKERFSLILESASTNQTSMYLCASSFLVIPGTYQETQYFGPGTRLLVL.

The table lists this clonotype with many counts. The chain links TRBV30 to TRBJ2-7, with TRBD1 identical over 10 bases. The V gene's germline CDR1 is GTSNPN and CDR2 SVGIG (reference sequence). J lost 5 bases, V lost 2 bases, and 6 bases had no gene match. The CDR3 length is 14 residues. The CDR3 coding sequence is TGTGCCTGGAGTCTTGGGACAGGGGAAAACGAGCAGTACTTC. This encodes CAWSLGTGENEQYF.

The chain employs TRBV18 and TRBJ2-2, with 10 bases identical to TRBD1. Per germline, CDR1 KGHSH and CDR2 LQKENI. V lost 5 bases, J lost 4 bases, and 7 bases stayed unmatched. CDR3 length: 16 amino acids. In nucleotides, the CDR3 is TGTGCCAGCTCATCGTGGGACAGGGGAGGCACCGGGGAGCTGTTTTTT. It encodes CASSSWDRGGTGELFF.

As for this clonotype: It may be a read error: a sequence one base away is much more abundant. This chain connects TRBV2 to TRBJ2-3; D is ambiguous. The germline V gene has CDR1 SNHLY and CDR2 FYNNEI. Trimming took off 7 bases at V and 3 bases at J, with 11 bases between the two ends. This CDR3 comprises 13 residues. CDR3 residues: CASNGFLTDTQYF. In nucleotides, the CDR3 is TGTGCCAGCAACGGATTTCTTACAGATACGCAGTATTTT.

V usage is TRBV5-6 and J usage is TRBJ1-1, with 11 positions matching TRBD1. CDR3 length equals 13 residues. Per the germline V gene, CDR1 is SGHDT and CDR2 is YYEEEE. The J segment lost 11 bases and the V segment lost 4 bases, leaving 7 bases of the junction unmatched. CDR3 coding DNA: TGTGCCAGCAGCCCTCGGACAGGGGGCCGGGCTTTCTTT. Translating gives CASSPRTGGRAFF.

The V gene is TRBV11-2, the J gene TRBJ2-7; D is unresolved. The CDR3 length is 11 residues. V lost 0 bases and J lost 9, with 6 bases in between. Germline lookup yields CDR1 SGHAT and CDR2 FQNNGV. The CDR3 region is CASSLERGQYF. DNA of the CDR3: TGTGCCAGCAGCTTAGAGCGTGGGCAGTACTTC.

The sample holds a few counts of this clonotype. This rearrangement joins TRBV7-9 to TRBJ2-7, with 8 bases identical to TRBD1. Looked up from germline, CDR1 is SEHNR and CDR2 is FQNEAQ (reference sequence). V gave up 0 bases and J gave up 4 bases; unmatched junction bases: 2. CDR3 length equals 14 residues. The CDR3: CASSLAGQVYEQYF. CDR3 in DNA: TGTGCCAGCAGCTTAGCGGGACAGGTTTACGAGCAGTACTTC.

The CDR3 region has the DNA TGTGCCAGTAAAGTTTCGATCGGCAAGAACACCGGGGAGCTGTTTTTT. This gives the protein CASKVSIGKNTGELFF. The genes are TRBV19 and TRBJ2-2; D gene unclear. This CDR3 spans 16 amino acids. Germline V gene data show CDR1 as LNHDA and CDR2 as SQIVND (reference sequence). The V and J ends lost 7 bases and 1 base respectively, with 16 bases between them.

The sample holds a few counts of this clonotype. Written as DNA, the CDR3 is TGTGCCAGCAGCCAAAGTCGACGGACCTGCGGTGAGCAGTTCTTC. It yields the protein CASSQSRRTCGEQFF. The genes are TRBV3-1 and TRBJ2-1; D gene unclear. The CDR3 has 15 residues. Germline V gene sequence: CDR1 LGHDT, CDR2 YNNKEL (reference sequence). Trimming cost V 2 bases and J 9 bases, with 17 bases left between them.

The chain carries TRBV7-8 and TRBJ2-5, with 8 bases lining up with TRBD2. V lost 2 bases and J lost 3; bases outside the gene matches: 8. The CDR3 runs to 16 residues. The germline CDR1 and CDR2 sequences are SGHVS and FQNEAQ. CDR3 protein: CASSLRLRGVEETQYF. The CDR3 nucleotides read TGTGCCAGCAGCTTAAGGCTGCGGGGGGTGGAAGAGACCCAGTACTTC.

This clonotype was found a few times. This rearrangement joins TRBV3-1 to TRBJ1-3, with D possibly matching TRBD1 (5 bases). The CDR3 spans 15 residues. Trimming left V 3 bases short and J 1 base short, with 10 bases between. Germline values: CDR1 LGHDT, CDR2 YNNKEL (reference sequence). The CDR3 region is CASSQAGISGNTIYF. The CDR3 nucleotides are TGTGCCAGCAGCCAGGCAGGGATATCTGGAAACACCATATATTTT.

V usage is TRBV5-8 and J usage is TRBJ1-6, with a tentative D call TRBD1 (6 bases). V shed 4 bases and J shed 7 bases, with 15 bases lying between them. Germline-derived CDR1 and CDR2 are SGHTS and YDEGEE. CDR3 size: 15 residues. CDR3 nucleotides: TGTGCCAGCAGCCCACTGGACAGAACCAATTCACCCCTCCACTTT. This sequence encodes CASSPLDRTNSPLHF.

This clonotype was observed a few times. The V call is TRBV9, the J call TRBJ1-5; D possibly corresponds to TRBD1 (6 bases). Trimming cost V 3 bases and J 6 bases, with 13 bases left between them. The CDR3 totals 14 residues. Germline V gene sequence: CDR1 SGDLS, CDR2 YYNGEE. CDR3 residues: CASSGSGTLQPQHF. The DNA of the CDR3 is TGTGCCAGCAGCGGATCCGGGACACTTCAGCCCCAGCATTTT.

This clonotype was seen many times. The J gene is TRBJ1-1, the V gene TRBV28; D is uncertain. The germline V gene encodes CDR1 MDHEN and CDR2 SYDVKM. The length of the CDR3 is 10 residues. Trimming removed 8 bases from V and 7 bases from J, with 8 bases in between. CDR3 amino acids: CASVDDEAFF. CDR3 sequence (DNA): TGTGCCAGCGTGGATGATGAAGCTTTCTTT.

The J gene is TRBJ1-3, the V gene TRBV5-1; tentatively, D is TRBD1 (6 bases). The germline CDR1 and CDR2 sequences are SGHRS and YFSETQ. This CDR3 spans 18 amino acids. Trimming pared 0 bases from V and 0 bases from J, leaving 16 bases between. CDR3 sequence (DNA): TGCGCCAGCAGCTTGGGTTTTGGGGGCTCGGGCTCTGGAAACACCATATATTTT. This gives the protein CASSLGFGGSGSGNTIYF.

This clonotype was found a few times. CDR3 sequence: CASSIELGYEQFF. Written as DNA, the CDR3 is TGTGCCAGTAGTATAGAGTTAGGGTATGAGCAGTTCTTC. This chain joins TRBV19 and TRBJ2-1; D remains unclear. V dropped 0 bases and J dropped 8 bases, with 8 bases sitting between them. Germline-derived CDR1 and CDR2 are LNHDA and SQIVND (reference sequence). The CDR3 has 13 residues.

In this sample, this clonotype turned up a few times. This rearrangement joins TRBV6-1 to TRBJ2-3, with D unclear. The CDR3 covers 15 residues. Germline V gene data show CDR1 as MNHNS and CDR2 as SASEGT. Trimming shortened V by 5 bases and J by 3 bases, and 15 bases separated the two germline ends. This chain's CDR3 is CASSYSVGMTDTQYF. CDR3 nucleotide sequence: TGTGCCAGCAGTTACAGCGTAGGGATGACAGATACGCAGTATTTT.

The gene calls are TRBV12-3 or TRBV12-4 and TRBJ1-4; 9 nucleotides align to TRBD1. The CDR3 totals 15 residues. After removal of 5 bases from V and 7 bases from J, the junction contained 8 bases not matched to a gene. The CDR3 sequence is CASSPRQGGSEKLFF. For the CDR3, the DNA is TGTGCCAGCAGTCCGCGACAGGGGGGGAGTGAAAAACTGTTTTTT.

This clonotype was observed many times. CDR3 bases: TGTGCCAGTAGAGGGGCGGCGGTACCTAACTATGGCTACACCTTC. Residues: CASRGAAVPNYGYTF. The chain combines TRBV19 with TRBJ1-2; a possible D gene is TRBD1 (5 bases). The CDR3 loop spans 15 amino acids. The germline V and J ends were trimmed by 6 bases and 0 bases, with 14 bases remaining between them. Germline CDR1 reads LNHDA; CDR2 reads SQIVND (reference sequence).